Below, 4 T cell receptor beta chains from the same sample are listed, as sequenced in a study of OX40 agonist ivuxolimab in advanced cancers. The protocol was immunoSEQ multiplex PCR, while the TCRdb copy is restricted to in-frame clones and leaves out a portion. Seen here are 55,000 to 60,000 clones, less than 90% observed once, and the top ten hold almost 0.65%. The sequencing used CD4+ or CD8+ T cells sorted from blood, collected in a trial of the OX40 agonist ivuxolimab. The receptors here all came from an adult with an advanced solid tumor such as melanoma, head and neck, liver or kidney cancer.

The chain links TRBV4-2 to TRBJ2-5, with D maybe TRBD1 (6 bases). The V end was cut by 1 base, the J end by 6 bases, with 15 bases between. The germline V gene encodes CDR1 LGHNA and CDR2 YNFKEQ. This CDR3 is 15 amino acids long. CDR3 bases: TGTGCCAGCAGCCAAGTCGCAGGGGATCGAAAGACCCAGTACTTC. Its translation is CASSQVAGDRKTQYF.

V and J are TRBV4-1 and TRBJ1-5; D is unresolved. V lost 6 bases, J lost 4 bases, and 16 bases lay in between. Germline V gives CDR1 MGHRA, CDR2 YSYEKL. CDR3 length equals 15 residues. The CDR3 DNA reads TGCGCCAGCAGGCCCGGGAGTGGAGGTAATCAGCCCCAGCATTTT. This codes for CASRPGSGGNQPQHF.

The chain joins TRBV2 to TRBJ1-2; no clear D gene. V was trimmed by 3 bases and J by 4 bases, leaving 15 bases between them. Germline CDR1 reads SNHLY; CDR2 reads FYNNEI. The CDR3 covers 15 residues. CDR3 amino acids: CASSESGLGSYGYTF. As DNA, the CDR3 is TGTGCCAGCAGTGAGTCGGGCTTAGGGTCCTATGGCTACACCTTC.

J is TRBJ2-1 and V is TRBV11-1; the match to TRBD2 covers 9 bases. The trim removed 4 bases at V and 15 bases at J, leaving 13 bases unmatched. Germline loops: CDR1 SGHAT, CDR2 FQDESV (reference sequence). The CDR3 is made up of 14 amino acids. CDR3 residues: CASSSGLAAVSMFF. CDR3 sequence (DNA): TGTGCCAGCAGCTCGGGACTAGCAGCCGTCTCTATGTTCTTC. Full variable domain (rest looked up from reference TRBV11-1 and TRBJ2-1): EAEVAQSPRYKITEKSQAVAFWCDPISGHATLYWYRQILGQGPELLVQFQDESVVDDSQLPKDRFSAERLKGVDSTLKIQPAELGDSAMYLCASSSGLAAVSMFFGPGTRLTVL.